The 26 T cell receptor delta chains below all came from one sample that was sequenced in a study of gamma-delta chains in newborns, infants, children. TCRdb re-analyzed the reads via CATT. The repertoire holds 15,000 or so delta-chain clones, with less than 9.5% as singletons. The sample consisted of blood. Source of these receptors: a child who was a newborn, infant or young child, either healthy, febrile or measles-vaccinated (not recorded which).

On this clone itself: The sample contains more than one DNA sequence encoding this CDR3. The chain combines TRDV1 with TRDJ1; 9 positions agree with TRDD3. Germline assignment: CDR1 TSWWSYY and CDR2 QGS. The CDR3 covers 21 residues. With V trimmed by 3 bases and J by 1 base, 21 bases remained unmatched. CDR3 nucleotides: TGTGCTCTTGGGGATATCCCCAACCTAAGGCCGGGGGATACTGGCACCGATAAACTCATCTTT. Translated, it gives CALGDIPNLRPGDTGTDKLIF.

Concerning this clone itself: TCRdb's protein, taken from a much larger clone, differs from this DNA's translation at residue 16, likely owing to a read error; the protein displayed comes from the DNA. This rearrangement joins TRDV2 to TRDJ3; 12 bases are a match to TRDD3. CDR1 GEAIGNYY and CDR2 EKD come from the germline V gene. This CDR3 contains 18 residues. In nucleotides, the CDR3 is TGTGCCTGTGACAATACTGGGGGATACTCCTGGGACACCCGACAGGTGTTTTTC. Protein sequence: CACDNTGGYSWDTRQVFF.

This clone has more than one count but fewer than ten. The chain joins TRDV2 to TRDJ3; 8 nucleotides agree with TRDD3. The CDR3 has 17 amino acids. The V and J ends lost 0 bases and 2 bases, in that order; junction bases with no gene match: 2. Looked up from germline, CDR1 is GEAIGNYY and CDR2 is EKD. Here the CDR3 reads CACDTLWGTWDTRQMFF. CDR3 DNA: TGTGCCTGTGACACCCTCTGGGGGACCTGGGACACCCGACAGATGTTTTTC.

Comment on this clone: The junction and the germline gene differ at one end; a read error may be behind it. The sample has other DNA sequences that encode this CDR3 too. The chain is built from TRDV2 and TRDJ3, with a tentative D call TRDD3 (5 bases). The CDR3 length is 17 residues. Germline V gene lookup returns CDR1 GEAIGNYY and CDR2 EKD. The CDR3 sequence is CACDTAGCPWDTRQMFF. Here the CDR3 DNA reads TGTGCCTGTGACACCGCCGGCTGCCCCTGGGACACCCGGCAGATGTTTTTC.

CDR3 region: CACDTVWPSSWDTRQMFF. CDR3 nucleotides: TGTGCCTGTGACACCGTCTGGCCGAGCTCCTGGGACACCCGACAGATGTTTTTC. V is TRDV2 and J is TRDJ3; D uncertain. This CDR3 spans 18 amino acids. V was clipped by 0 bases and J by 0 bases, with 11 bases between them. Germline V gene sequence: CDR1 GEAIGNYY, CDR2 EKD.

A few counts support this clone. This likely stems from a read error, as it lies one base from a far larger clone. The V call is TRDV2, the J call TRDJ3, with TRDD3 matching 11 bases. Germline CDR1 and CDR2: GEAIGNYY and EKD. The CDR3 is 19 amino acids. The CDR3 nucleotides read TGTGCCTGTGACACCGTACTGGGGGATAGCTCCTGGGACGCCCGACAGATGTTTTTC. This sequence encodes CACDTVLGDSSWDARQMFF.

This clone was found a few times. The rearrangement joins TRDV2 to TRDJ1; TRDD3 might be the D (6 bases). Germline values: CDR1 GEAIGNYY, CDR2 EKD. Trimming took off 0 bases at V and 3 bases at J, with 13 bases between the two ends. CDR3 length equals 15 residues. The DNA for the CDR3 is TGTGCCTGTGACACCTGGGGGTTACGCGCCGATAAACTCATCTTT. This encodes CACDTWGLRADKLIF.

The sample holds a few counts of this clone. Just one base apart from a much larger clone, this may be a read error. The sample carries other DNA sequences with the same CDR3. This chain links TRDV2 with TRDJ2; 9 nucleotides match TRDD3. This CDR3 spans 15 amino acids. Germline V gene sequence: CDR1 GEAIGNYY, CDR2 EKD. The CDR3 sequence: CACDILGDLTAQLFF. The CDR3, as DNA: TGTGCTTGCGATATACTGGGGGATTTGACAGCACAACTCTTCTTT.

There are a few counts of this clone. The rearrangement joins TRDV2 to TRDJ1; 9 nucleotides align to TRDD3. Germline lookup yields CDR1 GEAIGNYY and CDR2 EKD. With V trimmed by 3 bases and J by 3 bases, 4 bases remained unmatched. The CDR3 extends over 14 amino acids. The DNA for the CDR3 is TGTGCCTGTGACTACTGGGGGACCCCCGATAAACTCATCTTT. Its protein is CACDYWGTPDKLIF.

This clone turned up a few times. This CDR3 is also generated by other DNA sequences in the sample. The gene calls are TRDV2 and TRDJ3; 10 bases are a match to TRDD3. This CDR3 comprises 18 residues. Trimming took 1 base from V and 1 from J; bases not matched to a gene: 3. The V gene's germline CDR1 is GEAIGNYY and CDR2 EKD. The DNA of the CDR3 is TGTGCCTGTGACACTGGGGGATACAAGTCCTGGGACACCCGACAGATGTTTTTC. Its translation: CACDTGGYKSWDTRQMFF.

This clone has just a few counts. The CDR3 DNA reads TGTGCCTGTGACACCGGGGATACTATCTGGGACACCCGACAGATGTTTTTC. Its translation is CACDTGDTIWDTRQMFF. V is TRDV2 and J is TRDJ3, with 8 positions matching TRDD3. V was clipped by 0 bases and J by 3 bases; unmatched bases: 3. The CDR3 totals 17 residues. CDR1 is GEAIGNYY, CDR2 EKD, per germline.

This clone has more than one count but fewer than ten. The chain combines TRDV2 with TRDJ1; TRDD3 matches 9 bases. Losses at the gene ends were 0 bases for V and 10 bases for J; bases not matched to a gene: 2. Germline V gives CDR1 GEAIGNYY, CDR2 EKD. The CDR3 length is 12 residues. The CDR3 sequence is CACDTGGYRLIF. The CDR3 DNA follows: TGTGCCTGTGACACCGGGGGATACAGACTCATCTTT.

The chain couples TRDV2 to TRDJ3, with 11 bases identical to TRDD3. The germline CDR1 and CDR2 sequences are GEAIGNYY and EKD. This CDR3 has 20 amino acids. Trimming took 3 bases from V and 0 from J; bases not matched to a gene: 9. The CDR3 DNA reads as TGTGCCTGTGACCCCCTCTGGGGGATACTGAGCTCCTGGGACACCCGACAGATGTTTTTC. Amino acids: CACDPLWGILSSWDTRQMFF.

This clone was seen a few times. The translation of this DNA and the TCRdb protein of a much larger clone differ at residue 12, probably owing to a read error; the protein shown here is translated from the DNA. The chain employs TRDV2 and TRDJ3; 7 bases line up with TRDD3. Germline V gives CDR1 GEAIGNYY, CDR2 EKD. This CDR3 spans 17 amino acids. Written as DNA, the CDR3 is TGTGCCTGTGACACCGTACTGGGGTCCTGGGACGCCCGACAGATGTTTTTC. Translation gives CACDTVLGSWDARQMFF.

The chain is built from TRDV2 and TRDJ3; 7 positions agree with TRDD3. The CDR3 consists of 19 residues. Germline CDR1 and CDR2: GEAIGNYY and EKD. V trimming: 3 bases; J trimming: 0 bases; junction bases outside the gene matches: 10. CDR3 sequence (DNA): TGTGCCTGTGACTCGTACTGGGGACCCAGCTCCTGGGACACCCGACAGATGTTTTTC. This gives the protein CACDSYWGPSSWDTRQMFF.

The V call is TRDV3, the J call TRDJ3; weak D call: TRDD3 (5 bases). Trimming shortened V by 2 bases and J by 2 bases, and 13 bases separated the two germline ends. Germline V gene sequence: CDR1 TVYSNPD, CDR2 GDNSRS (reference sequence). This CDR3 contains 16 residues. The CDR3 coding sequence is TGTGCCTTTTCCCGTGATACCCCCTGGGACACCCGACAGATGTTTTTC. It encodes CAFSRDTPWDTRQMFF.

With respect to this clone: This sample also contains other DNA sequences that code for the same CDR3. This chain joins TRDV2 and TRDJ3, with 12 bases matching TRDD3. CDR3 length: 18 amino acids. V shed 4 bases, J shed 1 base, and the junction held 4 bases outside the gene matches. Germline CDR1 and CDR2: GEAIGNYY and EKD. CDR3 nucleotide sequence: TGTGCCTGTGATCGACTGGGGGATACTTCCTGGGACACCCGACAGATGTTTTTC. Encoded protein: CACDRLGDTSWDTRQMFF.

This clone was detected a few times. This chain's CDR3 is CACDTYWGISWDTRQMFF. As DNA, the CDR3 is TGTGCCTGTGACACCTACTGGGGGATATCCTGGGACACCCGACAGATGTTTTTC. This chain uses TRDV2 with TRDJ3; the match to TRDD3 covers 11 bases. The V gene's germline CDR1 is GEAIGNYY and CDR2 EKD. The CDR3 is made up of 18 amino acids. V lost 0 bases to trimming and J lost 1 base; unmatched junction nucleotides: 1.

This clone was detected a few times. One junction end disagrees with the germline gene, perhaps due to a read error. The chain is built from TRDV2 and TRDJ3, with 7 positions matching TRDD3. The CDR3 spans 18 residues. Germline loops: CDR1 GEAIGNYY, CDR2 EKD. The CDR3 DNA sequence: TGTGCCTGTGACACCTGGGGGACAAGCTCCCGGGACACCCGACAGATGTTTTTC. Encoded protein: CACDTWGTSSRDTRQMFF.

The sample holds a few counts of this clone. TCRdb has a much larger clone's protein, which differs at residue 10 from the translation of this DNA, likely because of a read error; what is shown is the protein translated from the DNA. V gene TRDV2 combines with J gene TRDJ3; no definite D call. This CDR3 contains 17 residues. Per the germline V gene, CDR1 is GEAIGNYY and CDR2 is EKD. CDR3: CACDTVVSSGDTRQMFF. In DNA, the CDR3 is TGTGCCTGTGACACCGTCGTAAGCTCCGGGGACACCCGACAGATGTTTTTC.

This clone has more than one count but fewer than ten. A clone one base away is much larger, so this may be a read error. The identical CDR3 is also encoded by other nucleotide sequences in the sample. V and J are TRDV2 and TRDJ3; possibly TRDD3 for D (5 bases). The V end was cut by 0 bases, the J end by 0 bases, with 5 bases between. This CDR3 has 16 residues. Germline V CDR1 and CDR2: GEAIGNYY, EKD. CDR3 amino acids: CACDTGGSWDTRQMFF. In DNA form, the CDR3 reads TGTGCCTGTGACACCGGGGGCTCCTGGGACACCCGACAGATGTTTTTC.

By its share, this clone is medium-sized. This specimen includes other DNA sequences encoding the same CDR3. The chain employs TRDV2 and TRDJ2, with D possibly being TRDD3 (6 bases). Looked up from germline, CDR1 is GEAIGNYY and CDR2 is EKD. V was cut by 3 bases and J by 0 bases, with 13 bases left in between. The CDR3 is 16 amino acids. CDR3 sequence: CACDRLGGALTAQLFF. The CDR3 DNA reads as TGTGCCTGTGACCGTTTGGGGGGAGCTTTGACAGCACAACTCTTCTTT.

This clone is deemed medium-sized. This likely traces to a read error, being one base from a far larger clone. Other DNA sequences within the sample encode an identical CDR3. In nucleotides, the CDR3 is TGTGCCTGTGACACCTGGGGATCCACCGATAAACTCATCTTT. This gives the protein CACDTWGSTDKLIF. The chain links TRDV2 to TRDJ1; D is possibly TRDD3 (6 bases). The CDR3 is made up of 14 amino acids. Germline V gives CDR1 GEAIGNYY, CDR2 EKD. The ends were cut back, 0 bases at V and 1 base at J, with 8 bases in the middle.

Turning to this clone: A much larger clone differs by one base, so this may be a read error. The same CDR3 is also encoded by other DNA sequences in this sample. V and J are TRDV2 and TRDJ2; D possibly corresponds to TRDD3 (6 bases). Germline CDR1 is GEAIGNYY and CDR2 is EKD. CDR3 length equals 15 residues. In DNA, the CDR3 is TGTGCCTGTGACACCTGGGGGGCTTTGACTGCACAACTCTTCTTT. It translates to CACDTWGALTAQLFF.

A few counts support this clone. This sequence may be a read error, since a much larger clone differs from it by one base. CDR3 in amino acids: CACDILGDTYADKLIF. The CDR3 nucleotides are TGTGCCTGTGACATACTGGGGGATACGTACGCCGATAAACTCATCTTT. The chain uses TRDV2 and TRDJ1; the match to TRDD3 covers 13 bases. Germline CDR1 GEAIGNYY, CDR2 EKD. CDR3 size: 16 residues. Losses at the gene ends were 2 bases for V and 3 bases for J; bases not matched to a gene: 5.

This clone was picked up a small number of times. This CDR3 is CAATPMGEDPWDTRQMFF. Written as DNA, the CDR3 is TGTGCAGCAACCCCAATGGGGGAGGACCCCTGGGACACCCGACAGATGTTTTTC. The chain uses TRAV29/DV5 and TRDJ3, with TRDD3 identical over 7 bases. The CDR3 extends over 18 amino acids. The J segment lost 2 bases and the V segment lost 3 bases, leaving 11 bases of the junction unmatched. Germline V gene data show CDR1 as NSMFDY and CDR2 as ISSIKDK. The full variable domain, in which reference TRAV29/DV5 and TRDJ3 provide the parts outside the CDR3, is DQQVKQNSPSLSVQEGRISILNCDYTNSMFDYFLWYKKYPAEGPTFLISISSIKDKNEDGRFTVFLNKSAKHLSLHIVPSQPGDSAVYFCAATPMGEDPWDTRQMFFGTGIKLFVEP.